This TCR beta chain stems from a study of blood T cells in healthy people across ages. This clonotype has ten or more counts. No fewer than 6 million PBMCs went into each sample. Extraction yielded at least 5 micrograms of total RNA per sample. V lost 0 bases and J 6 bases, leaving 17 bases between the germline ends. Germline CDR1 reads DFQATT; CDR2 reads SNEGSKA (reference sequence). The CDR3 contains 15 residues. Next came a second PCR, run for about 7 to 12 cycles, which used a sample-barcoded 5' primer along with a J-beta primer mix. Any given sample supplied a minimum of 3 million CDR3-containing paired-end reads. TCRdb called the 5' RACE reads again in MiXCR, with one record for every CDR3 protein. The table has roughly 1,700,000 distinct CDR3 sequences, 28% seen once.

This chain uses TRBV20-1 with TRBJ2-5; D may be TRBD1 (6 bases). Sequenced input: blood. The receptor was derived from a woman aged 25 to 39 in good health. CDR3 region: CSARDRGGGGKTQYF. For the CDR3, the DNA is TGCAGTGCTAGAGATCGGGGTGGGGGCGGAAAGACCCAGTACTTC.